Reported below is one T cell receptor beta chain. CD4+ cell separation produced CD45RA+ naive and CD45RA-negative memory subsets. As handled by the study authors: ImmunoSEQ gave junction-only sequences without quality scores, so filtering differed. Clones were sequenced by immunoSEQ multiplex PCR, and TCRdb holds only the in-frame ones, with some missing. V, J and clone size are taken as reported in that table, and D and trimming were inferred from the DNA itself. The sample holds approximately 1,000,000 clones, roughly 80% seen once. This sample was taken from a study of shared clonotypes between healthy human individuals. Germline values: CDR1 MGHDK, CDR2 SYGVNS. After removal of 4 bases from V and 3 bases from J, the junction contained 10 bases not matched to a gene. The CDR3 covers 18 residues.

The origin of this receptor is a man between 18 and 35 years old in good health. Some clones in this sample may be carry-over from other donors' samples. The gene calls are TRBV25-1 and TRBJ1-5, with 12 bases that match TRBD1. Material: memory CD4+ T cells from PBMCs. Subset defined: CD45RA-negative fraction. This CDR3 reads CASSAPGQGAWDNQPQHF. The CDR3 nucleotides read TGTGCCAGCAGTGCACCGGGACAGGGGGCATGGGACAATCAGCCCCAGCATTTT.